These T cell receptor beta chains were read from a single sample in a study of regulatory T cells in long-lasting Graves disease. Each CDR3 protein is one row after TCRdb ran MiXCR on the multiplex PCR reads. The table lists nearly 350,000 distinct CDR3 sequences, 20% of them singletons, with roughly 27% in the top ten. Sample: peripheral blood mononuclear cells (PBMCs), taken when the disease was refractory, from a patient treated with antithyroid drugs. The receptors originated from a female donor with Graves disease. Both conserved end residues are part of each CDR3. D genes are given only for firm matches. The size of a clone is reported for some rows only, either as once, few or many, or as a class for expanded clones.

J gene	CDR3 length	D gene	clone size	V gene	CDR3 protein	CDR3 DNA
TRBJ2-7	14	.	many	TRBV9	CASSVGGRVYEQYF	TGTGCCAGCAGCGTAGGTGGAAGGGTCTACGAGCAGTACTTC
TRBJ2-5	17	TRBD2	few	TRBV6-1	CASSESIAGAPGETQYF	TGTGCCAGCAGTGAGTCGATAGCGGGAGCGCCGGGAGAGACCCAGTACTTC
TRBJ2-1	13	TRBD2	few	TRBV20-1	CSASRGGGGEQFF	TGCAGTGCTAGCCGCGGCGGCGGGGGTGAGCAGTTCTTC
TRBJ1-5	16	.	.	TRBV7-2	CASSLEIGGGNQPQHF	TGTGCCAGCAGCTTAGAGATAGGGGGAGGCAATCAGCCCCAGCATTTT
TRBJ2-2	14	.	.	TRBV7-8	CASSTQGVTGELFF	TGTGCCAGCAGCACACAGGGAGTTACCGGGGAGCTGTTTTTT
TRBJ1-1	14	.	.	TRBV11-1	CASSAQTGNTEAFF	TGTGCCAGCAGCGCGCAAACAGGGAACACTGAAGCTTTCTTT
TRBJ1-2	14	TRBD1	many	TRBV7-9	CASSSRTGGYGYTF	TGTGCCAGCAGCTCGCGGACAGGGGGCTATGGCTACACCTTC
TRBJ2-7	12	.	.	TRBV30	CAWSVYPYEQYF	TGTGCCTGGAGTGTCTACCCCTACGAGCAGTACTTC
TRBJ2-4	15	TRBD1	few	TRBV4-1	CASSQVRDRGNIQYF	TGCGCCAGCAGCCAAGTCCGGGACAGGGGAAACATTCAGTACTTC
TRBJ1-1	14	.	once	TRBV10-3	CAIREGQLNTEAFF	TGTGCCATCAGGGAGGGGCAGCTGAACACTGAAGCTTTCTTT
TRBJ2-3	13	.	.	TRBV24-1	CATSDLNSDTQYF	TGTGCCACCAGTGATTTGAACTCCGATACGCAGTATTTT
TRBJ2-5	15	TRBD2	few	TRBV10-3	CAIRVAGEGEETQYF	TGTGCCATCAGAGTAGCGGGAGAAGGAGAGGAGACCCAGTACTTC
TRBJ1-1	18	.	.	TRBV28	CASSSIFTTVSTNTEAFF	TGTGCCAGCAGTTCGATATTCACGACAGTTTCCACGAACACTGAAGCTTTCTTT
TRBJ1-1	18	TRBD1	many	TRBV15	CATSRDLIRTGSNTEAFF	TGTGCCACCAGCAGAGATCTAATTCGGACAGGGTCGAACACTGAAGCTTTCTTT
TRBJ1-5	12	.	many	TRBV20-1	CSAGDGIQPQHF	TGCAGTGCTGGCGACGGAATTCAGCCCCAGCATTTT
TRBJ2-7	13	.	few	TRBV18	CASSPPMGDEQYF	TGTGCCAGCTCACCACCGATGGGGGATGAGCAGTACTTC
TRBJ1-1	13	.	few	TRBV6-2/TRBV6-3	CASSYARRTEAFF	TGTGCCAGCAGTTACGCCCGGAGGACTGAAGCTTTCTTT